The clone carrying this T cell receptor beta chain appeared once. The sample is drawn from a study of blood T cell repertoires in COVID-19. The table came from immunoSEQ multiplex PCR; TCRdb's copy has only in-frame clones and leaves some out. The table has over 250,000 clones, about four fifths seen once. This CDR3 is 11 amino acids long. V was cut by 8 bases and J by 4 bases, with 8 bases left in between. CDR1 and CDR2 from the germline V gene are MNHEY and SVGAGI. This TCR was recovered from a man in his forties or fifties who had been exposed to COVID-19. This chain uses TRBV6-5 with TRBJ1-1; no clear D gene. Specimen: PBMCs or T cells enriched from blood (not recorded which). The CDR3 loop reads CASLIGTEAFF. DNA of the CDR3: TGTGCCAGCCTAATCGGCACTGAAGCTTTCTTT.